Listed here is a single T cell receptor (beta chain). Per the germline V gene, CDR1 is KGHDR and CDR2 is SFDVKD. The V end lost 5 bases, the J end lost 4 bases, and 25 bases lay between the germline ends. This CDR3 region has 18 residues. This entry comes from a study of blood T cell repertoires in COVID-19. Study at large: PBMCs, B-cell-depleted T cells, or T cells were the source of the cDNA or gDNA that made up the material.

What the recovered Cohort 3 donors had was two negative PCRs, clearance, or symptom resolution. Original methodology: Estimates of nucleated cell counts were drawn from the amplification of reference gene primers. Using immunoSEQ multiplex PCR, the repertoire was profiled, and TCRdb retains in-frame clones only, with some absent. V, J and clone size reflect that table, while D and trimming were determined from the DNA. The data show 250,000 or so clones, 80% to 90% seen once. Sequencing was carried out using PBMCs or T cells enriched from blood (not recorded which). The TCR comes from a man aged 35-49 years who had recovered from COVID-19. The V and J genes are TRBV24-1 and TRBJ1-1; no definite D call. The CDR3 DNA follows: TGTGCCACCAGTGCATCTCACTTGGGTCCGGGAATTCTCACTGAAGCTTTCTTT. This gives the protein CATSASHLGPGILTEAFF.